The present T cell receptor beta chain was sequenced within a study of shared clonotypes between healthy human individuals. Overall study results and limits: Clonotypes that were shared across a few donors made up around 5% of naive CD4 clonotypes.

Only Caucasian adults living in Nashville, Tennessee served as donors. Looked up from germline, CDR1 is SGHRS and CDR2 is YFSETQ. This CDR3 has 13 residues. V was trimmed by 4 bases and J by 6 bases, leaving 13 bases between them. Method: immunoSEQ multiplex PCR; TCRdb's copy keeps in-frame clones and lacks some. The table records around 940,000 clones, more than 75% of them present only once. Comments on this clone: Its antigen remains unknown.

The chain has TRBV5-1 and TRBJ1-2; D is undetermined. The sequence derives from a man between 18 and 29 years old in good health. Sequencing was performed on memory CD4+ T cells sorted from blood. Subset defined: CD45RA-negative fraction. This CDR3 is CASSPGVADGYTF. CDR3 DNA: TGCGCCAGCAGCCCTGGGGTGGCGGATGGCTACACCTTC.